This T cell receptor (beta chain) was profiled in a study of blood T cell repertoires in COVID-19. Study overall: Nucleic acid was either cDNA or gDNA, and it came from T cells, B-cell-depleted T cells, or PBMCs.

Per the authors' pipeline: Amplification from reference gene primers served as the basis for estimated nucleated cell counts. Profiled with immunoSEQ multiplex PCR; TCRdb holds only in-frame clones, not every one. V and J calls plus clone size are reproduced from that table; the DNA served to infer D and trimming. Of tens of thousands of clones in the sample, around 80% were seen once. The CDR3 contains 15 residues. Looked up from germline, CDR1 is KGHSH and CDR2 is LQKENI. Trimming cost V 6 bases and J 3 bases; bases outside gene matches: 10. The TCR sequence derives from a man aged 55 to 70 with acute or convalescent COVID-19. V usage is TRBV18 and J usage is TRBJ1-1; 7 bases are shared with TRBD1. Sequences were obtained from peripheral blood. This CDR3 is CASSNVGRGDTEAFF. The DNA for the CDR3 is TGTGCCAGCTCGAACGTTGGCAGGGGGGACACTGAAGCTTTCTTT.